This passage covers 14 T cell receptor beta chains from one sample sequenced in a study of response to subunit inactivated influenza vaccine. TCRdb ran MiXCR on the RT-PCR reads and lists one entry per CDR3 protein. This sample carries around 760,000 distinct CDR3 sequences, roughly 13% of them seen once, and the ten largest clones take around 6.5%. The sample here was PBMCs from blood, taken 14 to 15 days before vaccination. These receptors came from a man aged 45-65 years who received an inactivated influenza vaccine.

This clonotype has a count of ten or more. This sequence joins TRBV12-3 or TRBV12-4 and TRBJ1-4; D call uncertain. This CDR3 contains 14 residues. The V end was cut by 4 bases, the J end by 6 bases, with 12 bases between. The CDR3 nucleotides read TGTGCCAGCAGTTCGGGCGGCAGCTATGAAAAACTGTTTTTT. Translation: CASSSGGSYEKLFF.

The sample holds a few counts of this clonotype. The chain links TRBV28 to TRBJ2-5; D gene uncertain. The CDR3 sequence is 13 residues long. The ends were cut back, 5 bases at V and 5 bases at J, with 12 bases in the middle. Germline V gene data show CDR1 as MDHEN and CDR2 as SYDVKM. The chain's CDR3 is CASSHYYVETQYF. As DNA, the CDR3 is TGTGCCAGCAGTCACTATTACGTGGAGACCCAGTACTTC.

The chain uses TRBV7-2 and TRBJ2-7; D remains unclear. Between the trimmed V and J ends, which lost 3 bases and 9 bases, there was a span of 9 bases. Germline CDR1 reads SGHTA; CDR2 reads FQGNSA. CDR3 length equals 11 residues. The CDR3 is CASSFGGGQYF. CDR3 nucleotides: TGTGCCAGCAGCTTCGGTGGTGGGCAGTACTTC.

This clonotype was recorded many times. The chain couples TRBV28 to TRBJ1-1; 7 bases agree with TRBD1. Germline V CDR1 and CDR2: MDHEN, SYDVKM. This CDR3 spans 17 amino acids. Trimming took 6 bases from V and 0 from J; bases not matched to a gene: 13. CDR3 residues: CASRSTGRLGMNTEAFF. CDR3 sequence (DNA): TGTGCCAGCAGATCGACAGGGAGGTTGGGGATGAACACTGAAGCTTTCTTT.

The chain combines TRBV10-3 with TRBJ2-5; 9 bases fit TRBD2. The CDR3 is 16 amino acids. V gave up 3 bases and J gave up 9 bases; unmatched junction bases: 14. Germline CDR1 reads ENHRY; CDR2 reads SYGVKD. CDR3 bases: TGTGCCATCAGTGACGGACGGGCTAGCGGGAAGAACGCCCAGTACTTC. Translated: CAISDGRASGKNAQYF.

The V and J genes are TRBV6-2 or TRBV6-3 and TRBJ1-5; the D gene is possibly TRBD1 (5 bases). V shed 2 bases and J shed 4 bases, with 6 bases lying between them. This CDR3 comprises 13 residues. Germline assignment: CDR1 MNHEY and CDR2 SVGEGT. CDR3 loop: CASSYKGNQPQHF. DNA for the CDR3: TGTGCCAGCAGTTACAAGGGGAATCAGCCCCAGCATTTT.

This clonotype appeared once. The rearrangement uses TRBV7-9 and TRBJ2-1, with 8 bases that match TRBD2. Germline loops: CDR1 SEHNR, CDR2 FQNEAQ (reference sequence). The CDR3 is made up of 15 amino acids. Trimming took 5 bases from V and 6 from J; bases not matched to a gene: 9. CDR3 sequence reads: CASSRVSGAANEQFF. The CDR3 DNA is TGTGCCAGCAGCCGGGTTAGCGGGGCTGCCAATGAGCAGTTCTTC.

This clonotype appeared a few times. The V and J genes are TRBV7-9 and TRBJ2-7; D perhaps matches TRBD1 (6 bases). With 3 bases removed from V and 5 bases from J, the gap between germline ends came to 14 bases. This CDR3 is built from 14 residues. Looked up from germline, CDR1 is SEHNR and CDR2 is FQNEAQ (reference sequence). Here the CDR3 DNA reads TGTGCCAGCAGCTTTGAGAGGACAGTAGACGAGCAGTACTTC. This codes for CASSFERTVDEQYF.

This clonotype has only a few counts. The genes are TRBV10-3 and TRBJ2-7; 16 bases align to TRBD2. Germline CDR1 and CDR2: ENHRY and SYGVKD. The CDR3 spans 16 residues. The junction had 8 bases not matched to a gene; V was cut back by 6 bases and J by 6 bases. CDR3: CAIREGGLAGGLEQYF. In nucleotides, the CDR3 is TGTGCCATCAGGGAAGGGGGACTAGCGGGAGGGCTCGAGCAGTACTTC.

This clonotype was found many times. V is TRBV9 and J is TRBJ1-6; no clear D. CDR1 SGDLS and CDR2 YYNGEE come from the germline V gene. The V end was cut by 0 bases, the J end by 8 bases, with 6 bases between. The CDR3 spans 13 residues. CDR3 loop: CASSVGGDSPLHF. The CDR3 region has the DNA TGTGCCAGCAGCGTAGGCGGGGATTCACCCCTCCACTTT.

V and J are TRBV4-3 and TRBJ2-7; no clear D. Germline-derived CDR1 and CDR2 are LGHNA and YSLEER. V lost 0 bases and J 8 bases, leaving 20 bases between the germline ends. This CDR3 spans 16 amino acids. As DNA, the CDR3 is TGCGCCAGCAGCCAAGACTGGGGTCATGCCCTAAGCCAGCAGTACTTC. Its protein product is CASSQDWGHALSQQYF.

J is TRBJ1-5 and V is TRBV28, with 8 bases lining up with TRBD1. Trimming at V came to 6 bases and at J to 6 bases, leaving 10 bases not matched to a gene. From germline, CDR1 is MDHEN and CDR2 SYDVKM. The CDR3 covers 15 residues. CDR3 in DNA: TGTGCCAGCAGCCCAGGGGGCGCGGGTGGTCAGCCCCAGCATTTT. It codes for CASSPGGAGGQPQHF.

This clonotype was found a few times. The V and J genes are TRBV2 and TRBJ2-5, with 8 bases lining up with TRBD1. V trimming: 4 bases; J trimming: 4 bases; junction bases outside the gene matches: 5. Looked up from germline, CDR1 is SNHLY and CDR2 is FYNNEI. CDR3 length: 14 residues. As DNA, the CDR3 is TGTGCCAGCAGTGGACGGGACAGGAGAGAGACCCAGTACTTC. Translation: CASSGRDRRETQYF.

This clonotype has at least ten counts. The rearrangement joins TRBV2 to TRBJ2-3; D is perhaps TRBD2 (6 bases). V lost 6 bases to trimming and J lost 1 base, with 23 bases between them. CDR1 is SNHLY and CDR2 is FYNNEI in the germline V gene. This CDR3 contains 18 residues. In DNA form, the CDR3 reads TGTGCCAGCAGCGCATCACTTACTAGCCTTCTCCGCACAGATACGCAGTATTTT. Translation gives CASSASLTSLLRTDTQYF.